This T cell receptor beta chain came from a study of shared clonotypes between healthy human individuals. At the level of the study: Used for every donor were three CD4 naive, three CD4 memory, two CD8 naive and one CD8 memory plate.

Study-wide results and limits: Depth was large, yet rarefaction showed that sorted-subset sequencing was incomplete.

Germline V gene lookup returns CDR1 SGHTA and CDR2 FQGTGA. CDR3 length: 13 amino acids. V lost 4 bases, J lost 9 bases, and 13 bases lay in between. This clone was seen a few times. Its antigen is as yet unknown. The study ran the assay at deep level. In the original analysis: Filtering differed because ImmunoSEQ produced junction-only sequences that carried no quality scores. Generated by immunoSEQ multiplex PCR, the TCRdb table keeps only in-frame clones and is missing some. The V and J calls and clone size were taken over from that table, and D and trimming were inferred from the DNA. This repertoire shows about 1.1 million clones, roughly 74% found once; its top ten account for approximately 0.5%.

The source of this sequence is a man aged 18 to 29 in good health. Some clones in this sample may be carry-over from other donors' samples. The chain recombines TRBV7-3 with TRBJ2-1; D is perhaps TRBD1 (5 bases). Sequenced input: memory CD4+ T cells from PBMCs. Subset noted: CD45RA-negative fraction. The CDR3 nucleotides read TGTGCCAGCAGCTGGGCAGGGTATGGTGAGCAGTTCTTC. This sequence encodes CASSWAGYGEQFF.